Listed below are T cell receptor beta chains from one sample, sequenced in a study of PD-1 blockade in classical Hodgkin lymphoma. Clones were sequenced by immunoSEQ multiplex PCR, and TCRdb holds only the in-frame ones, with some missing. The sample records about 40,000 clones, less than 80% being singletons. The sample here was peripheral blood mononuclear cells (PBMCs), taken at baseline. The receptors were sampled from a human donor with classical Hodgkin lymphoma. Each CDR3 is given with its conserved first and last residue. Fields, in order: D gene, clone size, V gene, J gene, CDR3 DNA, CDR3 protein. D genes are given only for firm matches. Clone size is shown for a subset of rows, as once, few, many or a class of expanded clone.

TRBD2	.	TRBV18	TRBJ2-7	TGTGCCAGCTCACCGGGACTAGCGGGAGTCTCCTACGAGCAGTACTTC	CASSPGLAGVSYEQYF
.	.	TRBV27	TRBJ2-5	TGTGCCAGCAGTTTATGGGCCGAAGAGACCCAGTACTTC	CASSLWAEETQYF
.	.	TRBV5-1	TRBJ2-5	TGCGCCAGCAGCTTATCCAGCCAAAAAGAGACCCAGTACTTC	CASSLSSQKETQYF
TRBD2	.	TRBV7-8	TRBJ2-7	TGTGCCAGCAGCTTCCGGGACTATTCCCCCTACGAGCAGTACTTC	CASSFRDYSPYEQYF
.	.	TRBV5-1	TRBJ2-2	TGCGCCAGCAGCCCGTGGTCAAGGGGGAACACCGGGGAGCTGTTTTTT	CASSPWSRGNTGELFF
TRBD2	.	TRBV5-4	TRBJ2-4	TGTGCCAGCAGCTTGTGGGGGGGAGAGGGAAAGAACATTCAGTACTTC	CASSLWGGEGKNIQYF
.	medium-sized	TRBV19	TRBJ1-5	TGTGCCAGTAGTATGGACAAGAGTCAGCCCCAGCATTTT	CASSMDKSQPQHF
.	.	TRBV28	TRBJ2-5	TGTGCCAGCAGTTATGCCCAGGGAATAGGGGTCAGGCAAGAGACCCAGTACTTC	CASSYAQGIGVRQETQYF
TRBD1	.	TRBV5-4	TRBJ2-7	TGTGCCAGCAGCTATACGGGACAGGGGATCTACGAGCAGTACTTC	CASSYTGQGIYEQYF
.	.	TRBV7-8	TRBJ1-4	TGTGCCAGCAGCGGTGGACTCGTGGCTAATGAAAAACTGTTTTTT	CASSGGLVANEKLFF
.	.	TRBV28	TRBJ2-4	TGTGCCAGCAGTTCTCCGCCGGGATTAAGGGACATTCAGTACTTC	CASSSPPGLRDIQYF
TRBD2	once	TRBV19	TRBJ2-1	TGTGCCAGTAGTCCCGGGACTACCTACTACAATGAGCAGTTCTTC	CASSPGTTYYNEQFF
.	.	TRBV6-1	TRBJ1-2	TGTGCCAGCAGTGAATTATGGGGCGCGAACTATGGCTACACCTTC	CASSELWGANYGYTF
TRBD1	.	TRBV19	TRBJ2-7	TGTGCCAGTAGTATCCTTGACAGGGGATACGAGCAGTACTTC	CASSILDRGYEQYF
TRBD2	.	TRBV14	TRBJ2-1	TGTGCCAGCAGCCAAGGAGTTAGCGGGAGGATATTTGGGTACAATGAGCAGTTCTTC	CASSQGVSGRIFGYNEQFF
.	.	TRBV6-5	TRBJ2-3	TGTGCCAGCAGCTATCGCGCGGGACTTAGGTATACGCAGTATTTT	CASSYRAGLRYTQYF
TRBD1	.	TRBV7-9	TRBJ2-7	TGTGCCAGCAGCCCCGGGACAGGGGGTAACGAGCAGTACTTC	CASSPGTGGNEQYF
.	medium-sized	TRBV7-2	TRBJ2-2	TGTGCCAGCAGCTTAGCGGGCGGGCCCGGGGAGCTGTTTTTT	CASSLAGGPGELFF
TRBD1	.	TRBV27	TRBJ2-2	TGTGCCAGCTTTAAACAGGGGGCAATCGGGGAGCTGTTTTTT	CASFKQGAIGELFF
TRBD1	.	TRBV10-3	TRBJ2-2	TGTGCCATCACCGCCGGGACAGGGAGGAACGGGGAGCTGTTTTTT	CAITAGTGRNGELFF
.	.	TRBV6-5	TRBJ2-7	TGTGCCAGCAGTTACGGTCAGGGAAAATACGAGCAGTACTTC	CASSYGQGKYEQYF
.	.	TRBV28	TRBJ2-5	TGTGCCAGCAGCCGCTTGCGGGAAGGCCGGAAGACCCAGTACTTC	CASSRLREGRKTQYF
TRBD1	.	TRBV6-5	TRBJ2-7	TGTGCCAGCAGTTACGGACAGGGCGGCGAGCAGTACTTC	CASSYGQGGEQYF
.	.	TRBV5-4	TRBJ2-7	TGTGCCAGCAGCTTGGAGGGGGGGCGCGGCGAGCAGTACTTC	CASSLEGGRGEQYF
.	.	TRBV5-3	TRBJ1-5	TGTGCCAGAAGGTTTCCCGGGACCCCCAAAGGGAATTATAGCAATCAGCCCCAGCATTTT	CARRFPGTPKGNYSNQPQHF
.	.	TRBV5-8	TRBJ1-2	TGTGCCAGCAGCTTGGGGACAGATAACTATGGCTACACCTTC	CASSLGTDNYGYTF
.	.	TRBV27	TRBJ2-5	TGTGCCAGCAGTAGGGGGGGGGCCGGGGAGACCCAGTACTTC	CASSRGGAGETQYF
.	.	TRBV28	TRBJ2-5	TGTGCCAGCAGTTTGGGGGGTCTCGCGGGGCCGAAAAGACAAGAGACCCAGTACTTC	CASSLGGLAGPKRQETQYF
TRBD2	once	TRBV28	TRBJ2-1	TGTGCCAGCAGTTCCCTAGCGGAGAGCTCCTACAATGAGCAGTTCTTC	CASSSLAESSYNEQFF